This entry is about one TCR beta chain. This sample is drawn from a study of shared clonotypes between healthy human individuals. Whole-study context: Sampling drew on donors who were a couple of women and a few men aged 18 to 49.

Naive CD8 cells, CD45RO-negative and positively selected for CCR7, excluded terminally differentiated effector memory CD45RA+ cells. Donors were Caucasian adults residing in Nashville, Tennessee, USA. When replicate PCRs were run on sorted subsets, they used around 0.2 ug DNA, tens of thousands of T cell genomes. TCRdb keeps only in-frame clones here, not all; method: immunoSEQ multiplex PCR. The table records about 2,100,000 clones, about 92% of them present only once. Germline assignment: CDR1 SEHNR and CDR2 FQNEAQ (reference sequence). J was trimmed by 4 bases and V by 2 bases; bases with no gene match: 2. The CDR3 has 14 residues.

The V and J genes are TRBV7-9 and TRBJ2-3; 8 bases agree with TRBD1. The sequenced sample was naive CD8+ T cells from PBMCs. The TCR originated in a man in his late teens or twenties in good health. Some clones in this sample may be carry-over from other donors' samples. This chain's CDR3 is CASSLLRGPDTQYF. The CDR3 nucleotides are TGTGCCAGCAGCTTACTCAGGGGGCCAGATACGCAGTATTTT. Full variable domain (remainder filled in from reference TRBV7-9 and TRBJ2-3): DTGVSQNPRHKITKRGQNVTFRCDPISEHNRLYWYRQTLGQGPEFLTYFQNEAQLEKSRLLSDRFSAERPKGSFSTLEIQRTEQGDSAMYLCASSLLRGPDTQYFGPGTRLTVL.